Shown below are 12 T cell receptor beta chains from a single sample sequenced in a study of T cell clonality in common variable immunodeficiency. Whole-study results and caveats: In common variable immunodeficiency, TCR beta chains reportedly carried fewer deletions and N-nucleotide insertions.

No cognate antigen is known for these TCRs. The data were produced by immunoSEQ multiplex PCR, yet TCRdb's version contains in-frame clones alone and is incomplete. There are 25,000 or so clones in the sample, none observed a single time. Specimen: peripheral blood mononuclear cells. Receptors were obtained from a human donor with common variable immunodeficiency.

This clone was observed a few times. The DNA ends 3 residues before the CDR3 does, and the rest of the CDR3 is filled in from the germline J gene. The chain employs TRBV20-1 and TRBJ2-5; tentative D call: TRBD2 (5 bases). The CDR3 has 13 amino acids. Germline V gives CDR1 DFQATT, CDR2 SNEGSKA (reference sequence). The V gene lost 3 bases and the J gene lost 7 bases, with 15 bases spanning the gap. The chain's CDR3 is CSARSVDGVTQYF. The sequenced CDR3 bases are TGCAGTGCTAGGTCAGTCGACGGGGTGACC.

At least ten counts were recorded for this clone. The read stops 3 residues short of the end of the CDR3; the missing end is completed from the germline J gene. V gene TRBV29-1 combines with J gene TRBJ1-2; no reliable D call. CDR1 and CDR2 (germline): SQVTM, ANQGSEA. With 1 base removed from V and 4 bases from J, the gap between germline ends came to 10 bases. The CDR3 runs to 13 residues. The CDR3: CSVEGYSVYGYTF. Partial CDR3 DNA: TGCAGCGTTGAAGGATATTCGGTCTATGGC.

Ten or more counts support this clone. The CDR3 end is not reached by the read, which stops 3 residues before it; the germline J gene fills it in. The chain couples TRBV7-2 to TRBJ2-5, with TRBD1 matching over 10 bases. The CDR3 covers 15 residues. Germline assignment: CDR1 SGHTA and CDR2 FQGNSA. Trimming cost V 1 base and J 5 bases; bases outside gene matches: 4. The sequenced CDR3 bases are TGTGCCAGCAGCTTAGGGGGACAGGGGTGGGAGACC. Encoded protein: CASSLGGQGWET. The whole CDR3 sequence is CASSLGGQGWETQYF.

This clone has ten or more counts. From the germline J gene comes the end of the CDR3, since the read stops 3 residues before it. The rearrangement joins TRBV5-4 to TRBJ1-3; unclear D gene. V was pared by 1 base and J by 4 bases, with 6 bases between. CDR3 length: 13 residues. In germline, CDR1 is SGHNT, CDR2 YYREEE (reference sequence). The sequenced CDR3 bases are TGTGCCAGCAGCTTGAGTGGCGGAAACACC. Protein sequence: CASSLSGGNT. The full CDR3 is CASSLSGGNTIYF.

In this sample, this clone turned up many times. The read halts 3 residues ahead of the CDR3 end, with the missing end drawn from the germline J gene. This chain joins TRBV18 and TRBJ1-6; no firm D call. The germline V gene has CDR1 KGHSH and CDR2 LQKENI. Trimming took 6 bases from V and 7 from J, leaving 13 bases between them. The CDR3 spans 14 residues. Incomplete CDR3 DNA: TGTGCCAGCTCTGCGGAAACCTCCAATTCACCC. This codes for CASSAETSNSP. The entire CDR3 protein reads CASSAETSNSPLHF. The whole variable domain, filled in from reference TRBV18 and TRBJ1-6, reads NAGVMQNPRHLVRRRGQEARLRCSPMKGHSHVYWYRQLPEEGLKFMVYLQKENIIDESGMPKERFSAEFPKEGPSILRIQQVVRGDSAAYFCASSAETSNSPLHFGNGTRLTVT.

This clone was observed many times. The read comes to an end 3 residues before the CDR3 does, leaving the germline J gene to fill in the end. The chain couples TRBV6-2 or TRBV6-3 to TRBJ1-6; possibly TRBD1 for D (5 bases). The germline V gene has CDR1 MNHEY and CDR2 SVGEGT. Trimming stripped 2 bases from V and 5 bases from J, with 10 bases between. The CDR3 has 15 residues. Partial CDR3 DNA: TGTGCCAGCAGTTACCCCTCGACAGATAATTCACCC. Its protein product is CASSYPSTDNSP. The entire CDR3 reads CASSYPSTDNSPLHF.

This clone was recorded many times. The read terminates 3 residues before the CDR3 end, so the remaining end is supplied by the germline J gene. The chain couples TRBV20-1 to TRBJ2-1; D may be TRBD2 (6 bases). This CDR3 contains 16 residues. Germline CDR1 is DFQATT and CDR2 is SNEGSKA (reference sequence). V lost 5 bases to trimming and J lost 0 bases, with 17 bases between them. The covered CDR3 bases are TGCAGTGCTCAATATCAGACTAGTCCCTCCTACAATGAG. It yields the protein CSAQYQTSPSYNE. In full, the CDR3 reads CSAQYQTSPSYNEQFF.

This clone was seen at least ten times. The read finishes 3 residues shy of the CDR3 end, and the germline J gene is used to complete it. The V call is TRBV20-1, the J call TRBJ2-3, with TRBD2 as a possible D gene (7 bases). Trimming shortened V by 0 bases and J by 4 bases, and 14 bases separated the two germline ends. There are 15 residues in the CDR3. The germline V gene has CDR1 DFQATT and CDR2 SNEGSKA (reference sequence). CDR3 sequence reads: CSARDWGLAADTQYF. The sequenced part of the CDR3 DNA is TGCAGTGCTAGAGATTGGGGGCTAGCGGCAGATACG.

A word on this clone: The CDR3 extends 3 residues past the end of the read, so its final part is completed from the germline J gene. V gene TRBV6-2 or TRBV6-3 combines with J gene TRBJ1-2; D unresolved. The length of the CDR3 is 14 residues. The V and J ends lost 4 bases and 4 bases respectively, with 13 bases between them. The germline V gene encodes CDR1 MNHEY and CDR2 SVGEGT. This CDR3 is CASSFQHDIYGYTF. The CDR3 bases that were read are TGTGCCAGCAGTTTCCAACATGACATCTATGGC.

This clone was counted at least ten times. The read finishes 3 residues shy of the CDR3 end, and the germline J gene is used to complete it. The chain carries TRBV20-1 and TRBJ1-1; possibly TRBD1 for D (5 bases). This CDR3 contains 14 residues. The germline gives CDR1 DFQATT, CDR2 SNEGSKA (reference sequence). Trimming shortened V by 0 bases and J by 2 bases, and 10 bases separated the two germline ends. CDR3 DNA, as far as it was read: TGCAGTGCTAGAGATTTCAGGGCTAACACTGAA. Amino acid sequence: CSARDFRANTE. The whole CDR3 is CSARDFRANTEAFF.

This clone showed up just a few times. The read halts 3 residues ahead of the CDR3 end, with the missing end drawn from the germline J gene. The rearrangement joins TRBV20-1 to TRBJ2-1; 10 positions agree with TRBD2. CDR3 length: 16 amino acids. After removal of 2 bases from V and 3 bases from J, the junction contained 7 bases not matched to a gene. The V gene's germline CDR1 is DFQATT and CDR2 SNEGSKA (reference sequence). The CDR3 spells CSARLAGAKIYNEQFF. The DNA read from the CDR3 is TGCAGTGCTAGACTAGCGGGAGCAAAAATCTACAATGAG.

Of note for this clone: With the read ending 3 residues before the CDR3 end, the germline J gene is used to fill in that end. This rearrangement joins TRBV6-1 to TRBJ1-4; 8 positions match TRBD1. Per the germline V gene, CDR1 is MNHNS and CDR2 is SASEGT. This CDR3 spans 16 amino acids. The V and J ends lost 4 bases and 6 bases, in that order; junction bases with no gene match: 10. The CDR3 protein is CASSGPEGQGHEKLFF. The sequenced part of the CDR3 DNA is TGTGCCAGCAGTGGCCCGGAAGGACAGGGCCATGAAAAA.